One sample yielded the 5 T cell receptor beta chains listed below, sequenced in a study of blood T cell repertoires in COVID-19. Sequenced by immunoSEQ multiplex PCR; TCRdb stores in-frame clones only, minus some. The sample consists of under 250,000 clones, about four fifths of them appearing once. The sequencing input was peripheral blood. The origin of the receptors is a woman in her 30s who had recovered from COVID-19.

This clone was counted only a few times. The V gene is TRBV3-1 (or the pseudogene TRBV3-2), the J gene TRBJ1-5, with D possibly TRBD1 on 5 matching bases. The CDR3 totals 14 residues. Germline loops: CDR1 LGHDT, CDR2 YNNKEL (reference sequence). V was pared by 4 bases and J by 6 bases, with 13 bases between. This CDR3 reads CASSLGGKGQPQHF. The DNA for the CDR3 is TGTGCCAGCAGCCTCGGGGGTAAGGGTCAGCCCCAGCATTTT.

The gene calls are TRBV7-3 and TRBJ1-3; 7 bases align to TRBD1. Germline assignment: CDR1 SGHTA and CDR2 FQGTGA. V shed 5 bases, J shed 1 base, and the junction held 5 bases outside the gene matches. The CDR3 contains 15 residues. The CDR3 nucleotides are TGTGCCAGCAGCGCGGGACAGTCATCTGGAAACACCATATATTTT. The encoded protein is CASSAGQSSGNTIYF.

This sequence joins TRBV4-1 and TRBJ2-3, with TRBD1 matching 10 bases. The germline CDR1 and CDR2 sequences are MGHRA and YSYEKL. After removal of 7 bases from V and 4 bases from J, the junction contained 8 bases not matched to a gene. This CDR3 spans 15 amino acids. CDR3 residues: CASTYGTGEADTQYF. The CDR3 DNA sequence: TGCGCCAGCACCTACGGGACAGGGGAAGCAGATACGCAGTATTTT.

The chain is built from TRBV4-2 and TRBJ2-3; TRBD1 might be the D (6 bases). Trimming cost V 1 base and J 7 bases, with 15 bases left between them. The CDR3 runs to 15 residues. Germline V gene sequence: CDR1 LGHNA, CDR2 YNFKEQ. The CDR3: CASSQGITGQNTQYF. For the CDR3, the DNA is TGTGCCAGCAGCCAAGGGATAACAGGGCAAAATACGCAGTATTTT.

This rearrangement joins TRBV6-5 to TRBJ2-6; D is perhaps TRBD2 (5 bases). The CDR3 totals 15 residues. Germline V gene data show CDR1 as MNHEY and CDR2 as SVGAGI. Trimming removed 2 bases at V and 4 bases at J, with 9 bases between. CDR3 coding DNA: TGTGCCAGCAGTTACGGGGAGTCGGGGGCCAACGTCCTGACTTTC. Translation: CASSYGESGANVLTF.